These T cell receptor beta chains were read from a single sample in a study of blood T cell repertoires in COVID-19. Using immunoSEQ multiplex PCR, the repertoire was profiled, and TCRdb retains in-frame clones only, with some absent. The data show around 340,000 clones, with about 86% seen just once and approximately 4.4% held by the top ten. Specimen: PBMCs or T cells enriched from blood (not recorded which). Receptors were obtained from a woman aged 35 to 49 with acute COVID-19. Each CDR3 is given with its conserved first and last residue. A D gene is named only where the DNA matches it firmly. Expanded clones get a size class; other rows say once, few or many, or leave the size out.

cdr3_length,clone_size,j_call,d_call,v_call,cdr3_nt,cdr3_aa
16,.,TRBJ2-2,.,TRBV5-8,TGTGCCAGCAGCTTGTTTGTACTAGGCCGCACCGGGGAGCTGTTTTTT,CASSLFVLGRTGELFF
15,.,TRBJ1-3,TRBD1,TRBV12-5,TGTGCTAGTGGCCCAGGGACAGGCTCTGGAAACACCATATATTTT,CASGPGTGSGNTIYF
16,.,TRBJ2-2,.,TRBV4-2,TGTGCCAGCAGCCAAATCGTGCGGGGAGTTGCCGGGGAGCTGTTTTTT,CASSQIVRGVAGELFF
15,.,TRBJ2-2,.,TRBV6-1,TGTGCCAGCAGTGCGGGGGCAGGGGGAACCGGGGAGCTGTTTTTT,CASSAGAGGTGELFF
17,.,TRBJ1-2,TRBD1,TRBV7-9,TGTGCCAGCAGCTTACCGGGACAGGGGGCTTTTAACTATGGCTACACCTTC,CASSLPGQGAFNYGYTF
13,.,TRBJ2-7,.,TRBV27,TGTGCCAGCAGTCCCAGACTTGCCTCGGAGCAGTACTTC,CASSPRLASEQYF
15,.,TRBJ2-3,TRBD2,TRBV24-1,TGTGCCACCAGTGATACCGGGACTAGTACAGATACGCAGTATTTT,CATSDTGTSTDTQYF
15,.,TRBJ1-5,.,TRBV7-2,TGTGCCAGCAGCGTATCAGGGGCGGGCAATCAGCCCCAGCATTTT,CASSVSGAGNQPQHF
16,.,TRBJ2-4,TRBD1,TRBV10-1,TGCGCCAGCAGGGCCGGGACAGGGCCAGCCAAAAACATTCAGTACTTC,CASRAGTGPAKNIQYF
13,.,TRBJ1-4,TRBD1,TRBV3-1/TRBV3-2,TGTGCCAGCAGCGCCAGGGGGCAAGAAAAACTGTTTTTT,CASSARGQEKLFF
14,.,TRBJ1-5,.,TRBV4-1,TGCGCCAGCAGCCAAGGGTGGACTCTACAGCCCCAGCATTTT,CASSQGWTLQPQHF
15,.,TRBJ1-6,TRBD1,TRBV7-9,TGTGCCAGCAGCTCGCGGACAGGGGATAATTCACCCCTCCACTTT,CASSSRTGDNSPLHF
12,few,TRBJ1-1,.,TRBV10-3,TGTGCCATCAGTGAGTCGGCGGGGAAAGCTTTCTTT,CAISESAGKAFF
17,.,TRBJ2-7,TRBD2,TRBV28,TGTGCCAGCAGTTCCTCCTCTAGCGGAACTGATTCCTACGAGCAGTACTTC,CASSSSSSGTDSYEQYF
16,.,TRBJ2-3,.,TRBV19,TGTGCCAGTAGTAAGTTAAATTACTATAGCACAGATACGCAGTATTTT,CASSKLNYYSTDTQYF
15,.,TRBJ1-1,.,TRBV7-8,TGTGCCAGCAGCGCAAACCTCGGGTTTTTCACTGAAGCTTTCTTT,CASSANLGFFTEAFF
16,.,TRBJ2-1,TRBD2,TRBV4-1,TGCGCCAGCAGCCAAGATAGGACTAGCGGATGGGACGAGCAGTTCTTC,CASSQDRTSGWDEQFF
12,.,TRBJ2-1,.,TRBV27,TGTGCCAGCAATCGGAAAGGGGGTGAGCAGTTCTTC,CASNRKGGEQFF
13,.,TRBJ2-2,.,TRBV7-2,TGTGCCAGCATTTCAGAGAACACCGGGGAGCTGTTTTTT,CASISENTGELFF
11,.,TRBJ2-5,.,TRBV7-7,TGTGCTACCGGAGGGCAAGAGACCCAGTACTTC,CATGGQETQYF
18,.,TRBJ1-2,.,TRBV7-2,TGTGCCAGCAGCTTAGATGTCTCTCAGGTGCCGTCCAACTATGGCTACACCTTC,CASSLDVSQVPSNYGYTF
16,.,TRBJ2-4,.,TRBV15,TGTGCCACCAGCAGAGATCCAGGGGACGGAATCAACATTCAGTACTTC,CATSRDPGDGINIQYF
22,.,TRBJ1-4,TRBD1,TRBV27,TGTGCCAGCAGTTTATCATTTGGGGGACAGGGGGCCGCGAGGGGTCAGGGAGAAAAACTGTTTTTT,CASSLSFGGQGAARGQGEKLFF
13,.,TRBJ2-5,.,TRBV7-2,TGTGCCAGCAGTAGGGGGACCGAAGAGACCCAGTACTTC,CASSRGTEETQYF
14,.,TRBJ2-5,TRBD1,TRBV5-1,TGCGCCAGCAGCACTCGACAGGGTTTGGAGACCCAGTACTTC,CASSTRQGLETQYF
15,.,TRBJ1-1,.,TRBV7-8,TGTGCCAGCAGCTTAAGACTGAGAACGAACACTGAAGCTTTCTTT,CASSLRLRTNTEAFF
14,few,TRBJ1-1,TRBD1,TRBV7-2,TGTGCCAGCAGCTTAGGACAGGGTATAACTGAAGCTTTCTTT,CASSLGQGITEAFF
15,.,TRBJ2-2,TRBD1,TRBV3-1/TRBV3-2,TGTGCCAGCAGCCTCGACAGGGGGCCTTCCGGGGAGCTGTTTTTT,CASSLDRGPSGELFF
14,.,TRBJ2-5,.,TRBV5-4,TGTGCCAGCAGCTTTCAGGGGCTGCTAGAGACCCAGTACTTC,CASSFQGLLETQYF
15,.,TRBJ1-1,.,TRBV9,TGTGCCAGCAGCGTAGGGCAAGTACCTAGTTCCCAAGCTTTCTTT,CASSVGQVPSSQAFF
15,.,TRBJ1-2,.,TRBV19,TGTGCCAGTAGTATAGGCGGGGCCTCTAACTATGGCTACACCTTC,CASSIGGASNYGYTF
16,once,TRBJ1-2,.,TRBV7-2,TGTGCCAGCAGCTTAGAGAATGCAGGCTTGGGCTATGGCTACACCTTC,CASSLENAGLGYGYTF
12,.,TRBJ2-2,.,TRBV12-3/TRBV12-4,TGTGCCAGCAGTTTCTACCCCGGGGAGCTGTTTTTT,CASSFYPGELFF
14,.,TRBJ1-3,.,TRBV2,TGTGCCAGCAGGGCAGGCAGCTCTGGAAACACCATATATTTT,CASRAGSSGNTIYF
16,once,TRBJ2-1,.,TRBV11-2,TGTGCCAGCAGCTTGGATAGCGGACCGCTCCACAATGAGCAGTTCTTC,CASSLDSGPLHNEQFF
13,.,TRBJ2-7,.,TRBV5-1,TGCGCCAGCAGCAGAGACCGGGAGTACGAGCAGTACTTC,CASSRDREYEQYF
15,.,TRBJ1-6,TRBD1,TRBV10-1,TGCGCCAGCAGTGTCGCCGGGACAGGGGGATCACCCCTCCACTTT,CASSVAGTGGSPLHF
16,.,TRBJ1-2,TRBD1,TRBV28,TGTGCCAGCAGTTTCCCCGGGACAGGGCCAACTAGCGGCTACACCTTC,CASSFPGTGPTSGYTF
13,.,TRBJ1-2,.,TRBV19,TGTGCCAGTAGTATAGAGAGAAACTATGGCTACACCTTC,CASSIERNYGYTF